This TCR beta chain is drawn from a study of blood T cell repertoires in COVID-19. The CDR3 is 16 amino acids. With 1 base removed from V and 0 bases from J, the gap between germline ends came to 10 bases. CDR1 and CDR2 (germline): KGHSY, FQNENV. Clones were sequenced by immunoSEQ multiplex PCR, and TCRdb holds only the in-frame ones, with some missing. The sample yields a few hundred thousand clones, 80% to 90% seen once. The cohort comprised adults aged about 18 to 100 years residing in 24 US areas. Recovered participants had two consecutive negative NP/OP PCR tests, healthcare professional clearance, or symptom resolution.

What was sequenced was PBMCs or T cells enriched from blood (not recorded which). This receptor was obtained from a woman between 18 and 29 years old who had recovered from COVID-19. The gene calls are TRBV16 and TRBJ1-3; D remains ambiguous. The CDR3 protein is CASSQYAASSGNTIYF. As DNA, the CDR3 is TGTGCCAGCAGCCAATACGCCGCTAGCTCTGGAAACACCATATATTTT.